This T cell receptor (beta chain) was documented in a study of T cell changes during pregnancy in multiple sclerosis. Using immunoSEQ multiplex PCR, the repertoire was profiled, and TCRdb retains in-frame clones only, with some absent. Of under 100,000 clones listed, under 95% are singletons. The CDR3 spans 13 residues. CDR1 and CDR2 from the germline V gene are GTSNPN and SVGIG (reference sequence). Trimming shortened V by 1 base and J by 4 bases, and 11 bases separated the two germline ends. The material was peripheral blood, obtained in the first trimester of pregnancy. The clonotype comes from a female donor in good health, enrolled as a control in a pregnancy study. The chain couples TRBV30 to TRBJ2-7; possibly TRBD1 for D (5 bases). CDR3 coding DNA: TGTGCCTGGAGTGAAGCAGGGTGGTACGAGCAGTACTTC. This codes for CAWSEAGWYEQYF.